The clone carrying this TCR beta chain has a count of ten or more. Its antigen remains unknown. The CDR3 covers 13 residues. Per the germline V gene, CDR1 is MNHNS and CDR2 is SASEGT. With V trimmed by 8 bases and J by 9 bases, 9 bases remained unmatched. TCRdb re-called the 5' RACE reads through MiXCR, storing one row per CDR3 protein. The sample has roughly 490,000 distinct CDR3 sequences, over 11% seen once. The data are from a study of identical twins. Whole-study findings and limits: Insertions were reduced in abundant cord blood beta clonotypes but not in memory repertoires. Conclusions relied on cross-sectional statistical analysis, not following the same donors. Part of the zero-insertion signal could reflect confounding by invariant MAIT and iNKT cells.

The same specimen was also included in a second study, on yellow fever vaccine responses in identical twins.

The V call is TRBV6-1, the J call TRBJ2-1, with 8 bases fitting TRBD1. The receptor comes from a woman in her late teens or twenties in good health. Sequencing was done on a sample of CD4+ T cells sorted from blood. As DNA, the CDR3 is TGTGCCAGCGGGGGACAGGCTAATGGTGAGCAGTTCTTC. It codes for CASGGQANGEQFF.